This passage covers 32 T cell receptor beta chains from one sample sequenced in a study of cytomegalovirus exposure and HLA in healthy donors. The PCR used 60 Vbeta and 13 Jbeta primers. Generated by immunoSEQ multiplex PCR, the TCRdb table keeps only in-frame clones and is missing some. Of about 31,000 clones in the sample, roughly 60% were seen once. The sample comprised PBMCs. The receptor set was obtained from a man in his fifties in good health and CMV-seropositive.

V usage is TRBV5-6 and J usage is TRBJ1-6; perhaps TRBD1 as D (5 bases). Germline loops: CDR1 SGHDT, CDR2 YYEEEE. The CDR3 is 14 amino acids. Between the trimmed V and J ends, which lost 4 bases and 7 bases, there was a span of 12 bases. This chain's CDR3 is CASSAGRKNSPLHF. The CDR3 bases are TGTGCCAGCAGCGCGGGACGTAAAAATTCACCCCTCCACTTT. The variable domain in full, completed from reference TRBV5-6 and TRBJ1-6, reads DAGVTQSPTHLIKTRGQQVTLRCSPKSGHDTVSWYQQALGQGPQFIFQYYEEEERQRGNFPDRFSGHQFPNYSSELNVNALLLGDSALYLCASSAGRKNSPLHFGNGTRLTVT.

The CDR3 coding sequence is TGCAGCGCCAGGGGACAGGGGGGCTACGAGCAGTACTTC. Translating it yields CSARGQGGYEQYF. The chain couples TRBV29-1 to TRBJ2-7; 11 nucleotides line up with TRBD1. This CDR3 comprises 13 residues. J was trimmed by 3 bases and V by 7 bases; bases with no gene match: 5. Germline loops: CDR1 SQVTM, CDR2 ANQGSEA.

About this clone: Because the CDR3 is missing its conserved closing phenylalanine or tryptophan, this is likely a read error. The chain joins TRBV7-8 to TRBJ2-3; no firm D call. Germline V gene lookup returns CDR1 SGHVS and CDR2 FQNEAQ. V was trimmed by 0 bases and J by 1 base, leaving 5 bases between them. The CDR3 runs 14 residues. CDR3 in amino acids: CASSLAFGTDTQYI. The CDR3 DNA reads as TGTGCCAGCAGCTTAGCATTCGGCACAGATACGCAGTATATT.

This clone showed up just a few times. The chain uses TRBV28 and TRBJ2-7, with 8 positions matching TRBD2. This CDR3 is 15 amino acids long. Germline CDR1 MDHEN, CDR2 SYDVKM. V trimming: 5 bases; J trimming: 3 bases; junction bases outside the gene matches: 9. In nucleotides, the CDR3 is TGTGCCAGCAGTACCCCGAGCGGGAGAGTCTACGAGCAGTACTTC. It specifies CASSTPSGRVYEQYF.

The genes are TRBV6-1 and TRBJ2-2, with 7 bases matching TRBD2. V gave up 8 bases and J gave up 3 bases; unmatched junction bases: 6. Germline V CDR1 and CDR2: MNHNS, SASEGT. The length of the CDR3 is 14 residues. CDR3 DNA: TGTGCCAGCGTGGGGGGGGGAGACACCGGGGAGCTGTTTTTT. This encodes CASVGGGDTGELFF.

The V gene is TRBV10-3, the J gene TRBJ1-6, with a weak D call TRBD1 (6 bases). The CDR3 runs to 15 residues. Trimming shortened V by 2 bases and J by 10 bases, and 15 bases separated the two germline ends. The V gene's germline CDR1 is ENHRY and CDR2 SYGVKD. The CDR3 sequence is CAISETGSGQSPLHF. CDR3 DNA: TGTGCCATCAGTGAGACAGGATCGGGACAATCACCCCTCCACTTT.

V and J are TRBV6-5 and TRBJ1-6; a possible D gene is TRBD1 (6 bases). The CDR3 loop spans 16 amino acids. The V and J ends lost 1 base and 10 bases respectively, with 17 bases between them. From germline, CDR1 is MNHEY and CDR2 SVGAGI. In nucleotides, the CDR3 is TGTGCCAGCAGTTACTGGGGGAGGGGGAAAGGGTCACCCCTCCACTTT. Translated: CASSYWGRGKGSPLHF.

The CDR3 DNA follows: TGTGCCAGCAGTTTACTGGGACTCGGGGCGCAGTATTTT. Translation: CASSLLGLGAQYF. The rearrangement links TRBV27 to TRBJ2-3, with D perhaps matching TRBD2 (6 bases). This CDR3 contains 13 residues. Germline V gene lookup returns CDR1 MNHEY and CDR2 SMNVEV (reference sequence). Trimming removed 2 bases from V and 10 bases from J, with 13 bases in between.

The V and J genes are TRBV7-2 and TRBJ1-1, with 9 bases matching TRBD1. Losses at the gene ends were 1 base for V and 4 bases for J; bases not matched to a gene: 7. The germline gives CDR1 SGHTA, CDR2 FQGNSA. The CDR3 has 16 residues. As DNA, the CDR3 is TGTGCCAGCAGCTTAGTTGGGACAGGGAGTCCCACTGAAGCTTTCTTT. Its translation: CASSLVGTGSPTEAFF.

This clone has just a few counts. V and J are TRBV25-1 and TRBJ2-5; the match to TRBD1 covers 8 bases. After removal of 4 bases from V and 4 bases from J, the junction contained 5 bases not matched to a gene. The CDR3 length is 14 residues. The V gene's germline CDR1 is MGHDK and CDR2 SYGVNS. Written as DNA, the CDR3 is TGTGCCAGCAGTGCGACAGGGGCACGAGAGACCCAGTACTTC. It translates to CASSATGARETQYF.

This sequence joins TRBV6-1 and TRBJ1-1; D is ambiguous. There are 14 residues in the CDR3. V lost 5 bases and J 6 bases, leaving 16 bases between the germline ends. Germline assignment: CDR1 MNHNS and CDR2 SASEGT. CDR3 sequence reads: CASSSHGGGPEAFF. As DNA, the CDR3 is TGTGCCAGCAGTTCCCACGGAGGCGGGCCTGAAGCTTTCTTT.

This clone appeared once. The CDR3 protein is CASARTLNTEAFF. The CDR3 coding sequence is TGTGCCAGCGCCAGGACACTGAACACTGAAGCTTTCTTT. The V and J genes are TRBV6-1 and TRBJ1-1, with D perhaps TRBD1 (5 bases). This CDR3 has 13 amino acids. Germline CDR1 is MNHNS and CDR2 is SASEGT. Trimming shortened V by 8 bases and J by 0 bases, and 10 bases separated the two germline ends.

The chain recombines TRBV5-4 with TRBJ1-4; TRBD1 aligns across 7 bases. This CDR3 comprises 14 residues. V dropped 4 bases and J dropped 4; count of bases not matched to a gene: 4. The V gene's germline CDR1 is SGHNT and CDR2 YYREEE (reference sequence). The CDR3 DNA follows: TGTGCCAGCAGCCGGGGACAGATTAATGAAAAACTGTTTTTT. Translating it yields CASSRGQINEKLFF.

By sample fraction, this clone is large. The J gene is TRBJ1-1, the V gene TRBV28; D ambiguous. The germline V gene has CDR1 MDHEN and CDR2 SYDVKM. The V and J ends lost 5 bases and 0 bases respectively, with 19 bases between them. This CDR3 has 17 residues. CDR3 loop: CASSPAGLLIMNTEAFF. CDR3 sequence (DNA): TGTGCCAGCAGTCCCGCAGGACTGCTTATTATGAACACTGAAGCTTTCTTT. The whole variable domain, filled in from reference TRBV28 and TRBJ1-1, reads DVKVTQSSRYLVKRTGEKVFLECVQDMDHENMFWYRQDPGLGLRLIYFSYDVKMKEKGDIPEGYSVSREKKERFSLILESASTNQTSMYLCASSPAGLLIMNTEAFFGQGTRLTVV.

The CDR3 loop reads CASSILDRGRFQPQHF. The CDR3 DNA follows: TGTGCCAGTAGTATCCTCGACAGGGGGCGCTTTCAGCCCCAGCATTTT. The rearrangement uses TRBV19 and TRBJ1-5, with 10 bases lining up with TRBD1. The ends lost 3 bases at V and 6 bases at J; junction bases unmatched: 8. Germline V gives CDR1 LNHDA, CDR2 SQIVND (reference sequence). The CDR3 has 16 amino acids.

This chain's CDR3 is CASSPTGGNWENIQYF. DNA of the CDR3: TGCGCCAGCAGCCCGACAGGGGGCAATTGGGAAAACATTCAGTACTTC. This sequence joins TRBV5-1 and TRBJ2-4; 10 bases map to TRBD1. Germline loops: CDR1 SGHRS, CDR2 YFSETQ. After removal of 4 bases from V and 5 bases from J, the junction contained 9 bases not matched to a gene. This CDR3 is built from 16 residues. The whole variable domain, filled in from reference TRBV5-1 and TRBJ2-4, reads KAGVTQTPRYLIKTRGQQVTLSCSPISGHRSVSWYQQTPGQGLQFLFEYFSETQRNKGNFPGRFSGRQFSNSRSEMNVSTLELGDSALYLCASSPTGGNWENIQYFGAGTRLSVL.

CDR3 region: CAWSWEGEQYF. The CDR3 nucleotides read TGTGCCTGGAGTTGGGAAGGGGAACAGTACTTC. The chain is built from TRBV30 and TRBJ2-7, with TRBD1 as a possible D gene (5 bases). The CDR3 has 11 amino acids. Germline CDR1 and CDR2: GTSNPN and SVGIG (reference sequence). V shed 2 bases and J shed 10 bases, with 12 bases lying between them.

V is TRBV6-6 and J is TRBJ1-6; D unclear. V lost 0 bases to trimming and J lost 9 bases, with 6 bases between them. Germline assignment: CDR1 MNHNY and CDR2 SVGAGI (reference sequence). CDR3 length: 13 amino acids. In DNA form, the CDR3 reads TGTGCCAGCAGTTACTCGCTCGGTTCACCCCTCCACTTT. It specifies CASSYSLGSPLHF.

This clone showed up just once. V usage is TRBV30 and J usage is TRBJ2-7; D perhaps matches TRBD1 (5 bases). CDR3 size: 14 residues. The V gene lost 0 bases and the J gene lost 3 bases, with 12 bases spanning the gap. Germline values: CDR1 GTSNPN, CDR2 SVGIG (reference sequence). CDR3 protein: CAWSVAGSNYEQYF. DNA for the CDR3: TGTGCCTGGAGTGTAGCAGGGTCAAACTACGAGCAGTACTTC.

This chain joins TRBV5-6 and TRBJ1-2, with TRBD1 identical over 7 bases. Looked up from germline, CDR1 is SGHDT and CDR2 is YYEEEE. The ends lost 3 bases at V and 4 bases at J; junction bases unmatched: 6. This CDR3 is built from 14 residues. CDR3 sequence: CASSYRTGFYGYTF. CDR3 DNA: TGTGCCAGCAGCTATAGGACAGGATTCTATGGCTACACCTTC. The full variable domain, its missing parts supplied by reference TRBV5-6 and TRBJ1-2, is DAGVTQSPTHLIKTRGQQVTLRCSPKSGHDTVSWYQQALGQGPQFIFQYYEEEERQRGNFPDRFSGHQFPNYSSELNVNALLLGDSALYLCASSYRTGFYGYTFGSGTRLTVV.

In nucleotides, the CDR3 is TGTGCCAGCAGTGTGAGACAGGCCTATAATTCACCCCTCCACTTT. Protein sequence: CASSVRQAYNSPLHF. The chain uses TRBV6-1 and TRBJ1-6, with a possible D match to TRBD1 (6 bases). The length of the CDR3 is 15 residues. V lost 4 bases, J lost 2 bases, and 9 bases lay in between. Germline V gene data show CDR1 as MNHNS and CDR2 as SASEGT.

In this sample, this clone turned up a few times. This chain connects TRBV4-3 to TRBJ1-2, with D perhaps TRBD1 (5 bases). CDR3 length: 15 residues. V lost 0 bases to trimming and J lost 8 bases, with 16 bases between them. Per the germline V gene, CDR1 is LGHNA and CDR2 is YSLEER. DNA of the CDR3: TGCGCCAGCAGCCAAGATTGGGGCGCCATGGAGGGCTACACCTTC. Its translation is CASSQDWGAMEGYTF.

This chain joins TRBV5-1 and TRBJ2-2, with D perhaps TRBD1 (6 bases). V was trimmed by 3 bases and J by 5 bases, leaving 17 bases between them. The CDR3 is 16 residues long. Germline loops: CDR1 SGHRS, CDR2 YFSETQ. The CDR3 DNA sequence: TGCGCCAGCAGCTCCGACACAGGGAGAGGGACCGGGGAGCTGTTTTTT. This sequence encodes CASSSDTGRGTGELFF.

The CDR3 reads CASSLGTRANQPQHF. The CDR3 DNA reads as TGTGCCAGCAGTTTAGGGACAAGGGCAAATCAGCCCCAGCATTTT. The J gene is TRBJ1-5, the V gene TRBV28, with D perhaps matching TRBD1 (6 bases). CDR3 length equals 15 residues. Trimming pared 2 bases from V and 4 bases from J, leaving 12 bases between. The germline V gene has CDR1 MDHEN and CDR2 SYDVKM.

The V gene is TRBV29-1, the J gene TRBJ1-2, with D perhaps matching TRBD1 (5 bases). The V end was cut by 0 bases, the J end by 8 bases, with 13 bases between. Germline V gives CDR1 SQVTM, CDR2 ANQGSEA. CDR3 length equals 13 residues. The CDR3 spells CSVEDRDRQGYTF. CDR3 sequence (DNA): TGCAGCGTTGAAGACAGGGATCGCCAGGGCTACACCTTC.

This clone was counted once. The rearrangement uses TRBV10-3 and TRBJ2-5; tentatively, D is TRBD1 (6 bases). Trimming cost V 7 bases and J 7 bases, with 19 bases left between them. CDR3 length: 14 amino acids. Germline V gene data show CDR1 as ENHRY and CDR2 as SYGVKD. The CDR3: CAITENRDGGTQYF. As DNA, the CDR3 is TGTGCCATCACTGAAAACAGGGACGGAGGGACCCAGTACTTC.

The CDR3 DNA sequence: TGTGCCTGGAGTGTACCCAGGGTTCCCTATGGCTACACCTTC. Translated, it gives CAWSVPRVPYGYTF. The V gene is TRBV30, the J gene TRBJ1-2; D perhaps matches TRBD1 (5 bases). CDR3 length equals 14 residues. V lost 0 bases, J lost 4 bases, and 12 bases lay in between. Germline V CDR1 and CDR2: GTSNPN, SVGIG (reference sequence).

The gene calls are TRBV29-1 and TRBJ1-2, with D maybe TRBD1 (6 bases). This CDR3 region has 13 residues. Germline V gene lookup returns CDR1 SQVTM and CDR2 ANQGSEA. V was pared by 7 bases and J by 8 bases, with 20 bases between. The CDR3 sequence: CSAEGGARKGYTF. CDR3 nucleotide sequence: TGCAGCGCCGAAGGGGGGGCCAGGAAGGGCTACACCTTC.

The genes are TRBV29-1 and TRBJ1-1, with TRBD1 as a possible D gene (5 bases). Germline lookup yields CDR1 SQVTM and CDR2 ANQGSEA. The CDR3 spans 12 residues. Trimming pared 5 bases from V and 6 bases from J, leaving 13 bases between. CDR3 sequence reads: CSVRYDRAEAFF. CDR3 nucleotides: TGCAGCGTTAGGTACGACAGAGCTGAAGCTTTCTTT.

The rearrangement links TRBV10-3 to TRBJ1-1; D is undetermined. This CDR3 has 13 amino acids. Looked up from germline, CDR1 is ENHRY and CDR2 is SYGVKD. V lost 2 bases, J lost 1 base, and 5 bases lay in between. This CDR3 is CAISEGRNTEAFF. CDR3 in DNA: TGTGCCATCAGTGAGGGTAGGAACACTGAAGCTTTCTTT.

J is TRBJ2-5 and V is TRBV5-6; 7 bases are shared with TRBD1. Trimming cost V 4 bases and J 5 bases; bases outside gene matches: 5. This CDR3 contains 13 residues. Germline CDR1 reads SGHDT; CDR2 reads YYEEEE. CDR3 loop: CASSKGQRETQYF. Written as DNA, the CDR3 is TGTGCCAGCAGCAAGGGACAGAGGGAGACCCAGTACTTC.

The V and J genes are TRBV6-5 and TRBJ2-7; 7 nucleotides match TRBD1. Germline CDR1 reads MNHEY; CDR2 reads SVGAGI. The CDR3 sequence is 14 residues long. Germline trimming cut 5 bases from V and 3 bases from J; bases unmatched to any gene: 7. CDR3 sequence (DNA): TGTGCCAGCAGTGAGGGACAGCCAGGCTACGAGCAGTACTTC. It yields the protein CASSEGQPGYEQYF.